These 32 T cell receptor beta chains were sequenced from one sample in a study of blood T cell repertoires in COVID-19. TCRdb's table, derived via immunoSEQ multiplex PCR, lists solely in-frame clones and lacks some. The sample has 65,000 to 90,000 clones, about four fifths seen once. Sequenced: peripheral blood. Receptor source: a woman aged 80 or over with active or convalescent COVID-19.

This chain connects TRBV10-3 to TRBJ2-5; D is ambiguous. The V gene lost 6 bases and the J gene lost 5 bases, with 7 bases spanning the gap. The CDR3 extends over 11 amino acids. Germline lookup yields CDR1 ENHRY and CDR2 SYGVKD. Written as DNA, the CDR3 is TGTGCCATCAGCGACTCGGAGACCCAGTACTTC. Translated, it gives CAISDSETQYF.

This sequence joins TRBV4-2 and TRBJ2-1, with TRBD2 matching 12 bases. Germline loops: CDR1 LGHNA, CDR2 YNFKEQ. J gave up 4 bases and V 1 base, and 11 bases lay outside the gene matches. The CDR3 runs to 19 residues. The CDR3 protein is CASSQAGLAGLSSYNEQFF. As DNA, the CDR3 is TGTGCCAGCAGCCAAGCGGGACTAGCGGGTCTCTCTTCTTACAATGAGCAGTTCTTC.

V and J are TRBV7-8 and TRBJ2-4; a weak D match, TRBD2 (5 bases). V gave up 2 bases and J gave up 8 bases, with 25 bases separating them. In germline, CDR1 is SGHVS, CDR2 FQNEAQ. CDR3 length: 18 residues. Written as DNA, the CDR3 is TGTGCCAGCAGCTTAAAAAACGGGAAGGGCGCCCTGCGTGACATTCAGTACTTC. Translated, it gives CASSLKNGKGALRDIQYF.

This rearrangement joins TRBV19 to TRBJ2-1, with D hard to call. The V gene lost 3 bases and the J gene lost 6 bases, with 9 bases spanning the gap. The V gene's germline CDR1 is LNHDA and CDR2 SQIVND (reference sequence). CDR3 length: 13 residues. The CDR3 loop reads CASSITPPNEQFF. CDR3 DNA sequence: TGTGCCAGTAGTATCACACCTCCCAATGAGCAGTTCTTC. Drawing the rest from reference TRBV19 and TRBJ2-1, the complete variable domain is DGGITQSPKYLFRKEGQNVTLSCEQNLNHDAMYWYRQDPGQGLRLIYYSQIVNDFQKGDIAEGYSVSREKKESFPLTVTSAQKNPTAFYLCASSITPPNEQFFGPGTRLTVL.

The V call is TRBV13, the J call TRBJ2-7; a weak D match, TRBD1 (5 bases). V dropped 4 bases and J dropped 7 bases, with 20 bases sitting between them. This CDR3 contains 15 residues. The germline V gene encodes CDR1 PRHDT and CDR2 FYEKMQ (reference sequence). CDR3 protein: CASSSRARLDHEQYF. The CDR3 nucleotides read TGTGCCAGCAGCTCCAGGGCACGTCTCGATCATGAGCAGTACTTC.

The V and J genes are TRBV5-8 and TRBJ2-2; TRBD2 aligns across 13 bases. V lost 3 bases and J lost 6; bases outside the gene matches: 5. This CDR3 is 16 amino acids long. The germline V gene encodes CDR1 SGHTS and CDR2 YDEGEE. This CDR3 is CASSWTSGSSSGELFF. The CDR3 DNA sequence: TGTGCCAGCAGCTGGACTAGCGGGAGTTCTTCCGGGGAGCTGTTTTTT.

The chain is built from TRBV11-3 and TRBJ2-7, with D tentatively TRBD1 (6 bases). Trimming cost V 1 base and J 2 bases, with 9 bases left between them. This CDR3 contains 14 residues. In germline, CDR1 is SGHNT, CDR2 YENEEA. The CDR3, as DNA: TGTGCCAGCAGCTTAGCAGGGGTGACCTACGAGCAGTACTTC. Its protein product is CASSLAGVTYEQYF.

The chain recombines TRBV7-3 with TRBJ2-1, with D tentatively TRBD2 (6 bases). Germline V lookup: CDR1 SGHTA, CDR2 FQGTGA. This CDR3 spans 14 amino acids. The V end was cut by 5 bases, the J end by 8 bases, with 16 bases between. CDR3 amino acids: CASSPARGFHEQFF. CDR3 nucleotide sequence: TGTGCCAGCAGCCCAGCACGGGGGTTTCATGAGCAGTTCTTC.

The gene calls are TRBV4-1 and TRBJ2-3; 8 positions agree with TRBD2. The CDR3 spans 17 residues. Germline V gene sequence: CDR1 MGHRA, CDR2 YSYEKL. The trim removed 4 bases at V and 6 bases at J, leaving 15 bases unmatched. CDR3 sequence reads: CASSRTGGAGDGDTQYF. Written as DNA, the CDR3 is TGCGCCAGCAGCCGCACGGGAGGAGCGGGAGATGGGGATACGCAGTATTTT.

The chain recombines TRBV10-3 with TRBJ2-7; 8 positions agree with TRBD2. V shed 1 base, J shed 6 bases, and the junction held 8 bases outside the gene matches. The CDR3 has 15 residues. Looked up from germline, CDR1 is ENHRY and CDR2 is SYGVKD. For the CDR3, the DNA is TGTGCCATCAGTGAGTGGCAAGGCCGGGGGGGCGAGCAGTACTTC. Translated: CAISEWQGRGGEQYF.

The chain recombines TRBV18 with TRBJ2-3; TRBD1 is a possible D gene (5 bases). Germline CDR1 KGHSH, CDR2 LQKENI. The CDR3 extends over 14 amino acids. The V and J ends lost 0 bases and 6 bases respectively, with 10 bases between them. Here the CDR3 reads CASSPPGQYDTQYF. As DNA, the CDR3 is TGTGCCAGCTCACCACCGGGGCAGTACGATACGCAGTATTTT.

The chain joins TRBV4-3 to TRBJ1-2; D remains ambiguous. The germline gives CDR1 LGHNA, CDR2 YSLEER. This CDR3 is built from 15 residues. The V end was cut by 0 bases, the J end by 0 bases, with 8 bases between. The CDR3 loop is CASSQDPGANYGYTF. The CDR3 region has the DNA TGCGCCAGCAGCCAAGACCCCGGAGCTAACTATGGCTACACCTTC.

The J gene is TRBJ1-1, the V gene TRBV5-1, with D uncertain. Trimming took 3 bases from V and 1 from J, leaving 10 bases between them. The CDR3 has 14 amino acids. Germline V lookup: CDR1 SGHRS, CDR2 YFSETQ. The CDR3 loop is CASSSGPSNTEAFF. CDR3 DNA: TGCGCCAGCAGCTCAGGTCCGTCGAACACTGAAGCTTTCTTT.

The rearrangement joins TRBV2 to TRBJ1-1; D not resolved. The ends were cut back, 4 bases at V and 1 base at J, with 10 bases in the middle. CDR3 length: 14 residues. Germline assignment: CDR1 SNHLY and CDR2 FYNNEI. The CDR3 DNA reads TGTGCCAGCAGTGTATTTGGAGAGAACACTGAAGCTTTCTTT. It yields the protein CASSVFGENTEAFF. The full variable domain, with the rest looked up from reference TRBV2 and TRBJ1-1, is EPEVTQTPSHQVTQMGQEVILRCVPISNHLYFYWYRQILGQKVEFLVSFYNNEISEKSEIFDDQFSVERPDGSNFTLKIRSTKLEDSAMYFCASSVFGENTEAFFGQGTRLTVV.

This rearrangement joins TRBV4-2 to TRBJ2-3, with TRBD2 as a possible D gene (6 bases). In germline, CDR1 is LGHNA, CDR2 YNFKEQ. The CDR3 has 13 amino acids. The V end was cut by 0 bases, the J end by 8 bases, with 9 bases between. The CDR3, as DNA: TGTGCCAGCAGCCAAGAACGGGAGAGTACGCAGTATTTT. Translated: CASSQERESTQYF.

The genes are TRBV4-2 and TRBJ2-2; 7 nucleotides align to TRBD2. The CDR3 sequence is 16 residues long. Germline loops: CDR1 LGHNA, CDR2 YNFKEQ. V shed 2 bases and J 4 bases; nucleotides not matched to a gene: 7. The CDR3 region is CASSQLGTTGTGELFF. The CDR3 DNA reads TGTGCCAGCAGCCAACTTGGGACTACGGGCACCGGGGAGCTGTTTTTT.

CDR3 in DNA: TGTGCCAGCAGCTTACCGGCGGGGCTCCAAGAGACCCAGTACTTC. Translated, it gives CASSLPAGLQETQYF. The J gene is TRBJ2-5, the V gene TRBV7-8; tentatively, D is TRBD2 (6 bases). CDR1 is SGHVS, CDR2 FQNEAQ, per germline. This CDR3 has 15 residues. Trimming took 2 bases from V and 1 from J, leaving 11 bases between them.

This chain's CDR3 is CASSRTGAVAYEQYF. The CDR3 DNA reads TGTGCCAGCAGCAGGACAGGGGCCGTCGCCTACGAGCAGTACTTC. The rearrangement links TRBV6-6 to TRBJ2-7; 9 positions agree with TRBD1. Germline CDR1 is MNHNY and CDR2 is SVGAGI (reference sequence). Losses at the gene ends were 6 bases for V and 2 bases for J; bases not matched to a gene: 8. The CDR3 loop spans 15 amino acids.

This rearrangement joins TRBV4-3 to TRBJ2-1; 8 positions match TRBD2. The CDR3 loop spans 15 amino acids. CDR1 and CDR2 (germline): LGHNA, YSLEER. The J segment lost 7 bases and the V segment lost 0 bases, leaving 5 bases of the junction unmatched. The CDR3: CASSQDGLARNEQFF. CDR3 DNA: TGCGCCAGCAGCCAAGACGGACTAGCTAGAAATGAGCAGTTCTTC.

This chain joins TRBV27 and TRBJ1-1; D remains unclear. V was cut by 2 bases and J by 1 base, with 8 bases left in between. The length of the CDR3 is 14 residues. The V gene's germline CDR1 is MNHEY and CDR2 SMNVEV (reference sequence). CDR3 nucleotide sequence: TGTGCCAGCAGTTTAGTCCGGGGGAACACTGAAGCTTTCTTT. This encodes CASSLVRGNTEAFF.

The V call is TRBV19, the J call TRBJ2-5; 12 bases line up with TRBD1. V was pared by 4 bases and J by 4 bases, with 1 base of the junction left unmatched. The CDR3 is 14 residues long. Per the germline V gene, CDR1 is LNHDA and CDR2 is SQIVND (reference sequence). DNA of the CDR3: TGTGCCAGTAGTAGGGGACAGGGGGCAGAGACCCAGTACTTC. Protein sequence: CASSRGQGAETQYF.

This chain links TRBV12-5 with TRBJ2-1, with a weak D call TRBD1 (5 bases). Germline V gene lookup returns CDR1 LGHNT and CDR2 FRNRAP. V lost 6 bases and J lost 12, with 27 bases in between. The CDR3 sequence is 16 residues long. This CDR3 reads CASGSPSTLQGFRQFF. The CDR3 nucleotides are TGTGCTAGTGGCTCCCCGTCAACCCTTCAGGGTTTTAGGCAGTTCTTC. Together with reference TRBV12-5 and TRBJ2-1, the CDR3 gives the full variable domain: DARVTQTPRHKVTEMGQEVTMRCQPILGHNTVFWYRQTMMQGLELLAYFRNRAPLDDSGMPKDRFSAEMPDATLATLKIQPSEPRDSAVYFCASGSPSTLQGFRQFFGPGTRLTVL.

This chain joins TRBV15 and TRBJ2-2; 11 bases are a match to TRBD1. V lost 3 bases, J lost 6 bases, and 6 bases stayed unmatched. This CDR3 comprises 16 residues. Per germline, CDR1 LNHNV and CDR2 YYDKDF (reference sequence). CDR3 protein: CATSSRDRGYSGELFF. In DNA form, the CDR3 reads TGTGCCACCAGCAGCCGGGACAGGGGGTATTCCGGGGAGCTGTTTTTT.

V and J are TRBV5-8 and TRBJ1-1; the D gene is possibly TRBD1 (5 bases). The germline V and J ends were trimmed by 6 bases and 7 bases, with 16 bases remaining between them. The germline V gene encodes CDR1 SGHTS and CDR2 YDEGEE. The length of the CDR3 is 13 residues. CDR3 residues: CASTDPGWIEAFF. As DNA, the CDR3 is TGTGCCAGCACCGACCCAGGGTGGATTGAAGCTTTCTTT.

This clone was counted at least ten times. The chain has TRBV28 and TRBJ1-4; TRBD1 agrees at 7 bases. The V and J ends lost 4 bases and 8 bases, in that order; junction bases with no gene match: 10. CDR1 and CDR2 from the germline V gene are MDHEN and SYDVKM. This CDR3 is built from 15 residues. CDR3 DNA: TGTGCCAGCAGTTCTACAGGGGCGTCAAAGGAAAAACTGTTTTTT. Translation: CASSSTGASKEKLFF.

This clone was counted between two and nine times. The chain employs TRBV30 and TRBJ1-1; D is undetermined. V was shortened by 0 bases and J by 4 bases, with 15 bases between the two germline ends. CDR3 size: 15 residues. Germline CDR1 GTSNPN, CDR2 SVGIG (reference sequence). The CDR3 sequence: CAWSVGSGVVTEAFF. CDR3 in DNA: TGTGCCTGGAGTGTAGGGTCGGGAGTGGTCACTGAAGCTTTCTTT.

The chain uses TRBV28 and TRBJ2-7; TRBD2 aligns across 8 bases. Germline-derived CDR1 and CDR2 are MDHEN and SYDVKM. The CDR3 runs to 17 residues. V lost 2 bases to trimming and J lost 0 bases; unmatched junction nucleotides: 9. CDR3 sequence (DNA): TGTGCCAGCAGTTTAATGGGAGCGGGAGCCCTCTCCTACGAGCAGTACTTC. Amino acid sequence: CASSLMGAGALSYEQYF. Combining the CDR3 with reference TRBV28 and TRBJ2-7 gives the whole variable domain DVKVTQSSRYLVKRTGEKVFLECVQDMDHENMFWYRQDPGLGLRLIYFSYDVKMKEKGDIPEGYSVSREKKERFSLILESASTNQTSMYLCASSLMGAGALSYEQYFGPGTRLTVT.

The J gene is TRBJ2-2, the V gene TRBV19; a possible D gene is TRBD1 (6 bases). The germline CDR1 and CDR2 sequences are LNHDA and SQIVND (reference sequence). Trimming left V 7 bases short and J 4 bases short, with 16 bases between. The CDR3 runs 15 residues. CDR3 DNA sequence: TGTGCCAGTAAAACAGGGTCCTGGAGCACCGGGGAGCTGTTTTTT. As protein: CASKTGSWSTGELFF. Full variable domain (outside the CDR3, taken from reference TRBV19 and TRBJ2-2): DGGITQSPKYLFRKEGQNVTLSCEQNLNHDAMYWYRQDPGQGLRLIYYSQIVNDFQKGDIAEGYSVSREKKESFPLTVTSAQKNPTAFYLCASKTGSWSTGELFFGEGSRLTVL.

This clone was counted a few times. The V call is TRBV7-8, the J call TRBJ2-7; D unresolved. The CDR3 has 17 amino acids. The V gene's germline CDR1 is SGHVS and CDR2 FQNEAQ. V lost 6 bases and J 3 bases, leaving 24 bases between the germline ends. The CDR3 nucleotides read TGTGCCAGCAGAAAGATTCCGGGTGCGGAGCTCCTCTACGAGCAGTACTTC. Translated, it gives CASRKIPGAELLYEQYF.

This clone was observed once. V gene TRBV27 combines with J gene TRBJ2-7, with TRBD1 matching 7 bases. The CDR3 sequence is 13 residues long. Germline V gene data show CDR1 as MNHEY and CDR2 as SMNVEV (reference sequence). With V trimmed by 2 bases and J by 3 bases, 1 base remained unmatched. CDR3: CASSLGDSYEQYF. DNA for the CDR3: TGTGCCAGCAGTTTAGGGGACAGCTACGAGCAGTACTTC.

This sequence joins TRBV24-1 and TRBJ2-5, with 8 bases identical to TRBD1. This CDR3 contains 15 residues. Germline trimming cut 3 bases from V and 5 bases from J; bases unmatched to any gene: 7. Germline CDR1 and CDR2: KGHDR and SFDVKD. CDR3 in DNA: TGTGCCACCAGTGATCCCCGGACAGGGATGGAGACCCAGTACTTC. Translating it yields CATSDPRTGMETQYF.

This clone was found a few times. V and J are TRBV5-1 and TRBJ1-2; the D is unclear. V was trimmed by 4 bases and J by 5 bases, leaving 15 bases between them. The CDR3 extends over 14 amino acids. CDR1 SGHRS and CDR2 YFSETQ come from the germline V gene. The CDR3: CASSPDGEKYGYTF. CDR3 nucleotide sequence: TGCGCCAGCAGCCCAGACGGGGAAAAATATGGCTACACCTTC. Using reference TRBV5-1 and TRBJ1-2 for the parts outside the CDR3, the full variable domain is KAGVTQTPRYLIKTRGQQVTLSCSPISGHRSVSWYQQTPGQGLQFLFEYFSETQRNKGNFPGRFSGRQFSNSRSEMNVSTLELGDSALYLCASSPDGEKYGYTFGSGTRLTVV.